Listed below are T cell receptor beta chains from one sample, sequenced in a study of response to subunit inactivated influenza vaccine. In TCRdb, the RT-PCR reads were re-called with MiXCR into one record per CDR3 protein. The sample records approximately 500,000 distinct CDR3 sequences, 10% to 15% being singletons. This specimen consisted of PBMCs from blood, obtained 45 days after vaccination. These receptors originate from a man aged 45 to 65 who received an inactivated influenza vaccine. The CDR3 runs from the conserved cysteine through the conserved F or W. Each record gives: CDR3 DNA, CDR3 protein, V gene, D gene, clone size, J gene. A D gene is named only where the DNA matches it firmly. Size is stated for part of the rows, as once, few or many counts, or as a class when the clone is expanded.

cdr3_nt: TGTGCCAGCAGCCAACACGGACAGGGCGGGGAGCAGTACTTC
cdr3_aa: CASSQHGQGGEQYF
v_call: TRBV3-1
d_call: TRBD1
clone_size: -
j_call: TRBJ2-7

cdr3_nt: TGCGCCAGCAGCTTAAGGCAGGACGGGGGAGATACGCAGTATTTT
cdr3_aa: CASSLRQDGGDTQYF
v_call: TRBV5-1
d_call: -
clone_size: many
j_call: TRBJ2-3

cdr3_nt: TGTGCCAGCAGTGATTTCTACGAGCAGTACTTC
cdr3_aa: CASSDFYEQYF
v_call: TRBV25-1
d_call: -
clone_size: -
j_call: TRBJ2-7

cdr3_nt: TGTGCCAGCAGGAAAACAGGGGGCACTGAAGCTTTCTTT
cdr3_aa: CASRKTGGTEAFF
v_call: TRBV6-1
d_call: TRBD1
clone_size: many
j_call: TRBJ1-1

cdr3_nt: TGTGCCAGCAGTCGTTACCCGCTAGGGGTGAGTGAGCAGTTCTTC
cdr3_aa: CASSRYPLGVSEQFF
v_call: TRBV7-3
d_call: -
clone_size: -
j_call: TRBJ2-1

cdr3_nt: TGCAGCGTTCAACAGGGGGCAGGACCCTACGAGCAGTACTTC
cdr3_aa: CSVQQGAGPYEQYF
v_call: TRBV29-1
d_call: TRBD1
clone_size: many
j_call: TRBJ2-7

cdr3_nt: TGTGCCAGCAGCTTAGATCAGGGACACACAGATACGCAGTATTTT
cdr3_aa: CASSLDQGHTDTQYF
v_call: TRBV11-2
d_call: -
clone_size: many
j_call: TRBJ2-3

cdr3_nt: TGCGCCAGCAGCGGCGACAGGGGTGTTCGCTACACCTTC
cdr3_aa: CASSGDRGVRYTF
v_call: TRBV5-1
d_call: TRBD1
clone_size: -
j_call: TRBJ1-2

cdr3_nt: TGCGCCAGCAGTCCAGGGGACAGCTCCTACGAGCAGTACTTC
cdr3_aa: CASSPGDSSYEQYF
v_call: TRBV5-1
d_call: TRBD1
clone_size: many
j_call: TRBJ2-7

cdr3_nt: TGTGCCATCAGTCCTAAGATGGATACGCAGTATTTT
cdr3_aa: CAISPKMDTQYF
v_call: TRBV10-3
d_call: -
clone_size: many
j_call: TRBJ2-3

cdr3_nt: TGTGCCAGCAGCTTAGGTGGGACTAGTGGGGGGCTCGAGCAGTTCTTC
cdr3_aa: CASSLGGTSGGLEQFF
v_call: TRBV11-2
d_call: TRBD2
clone_size: -
j_call: TRBJ2-1

cdr3_nt: TGTGCCAGCAGCTTAATGACGGGGGGGCTAGAGACCCAGTACTTC
cdr3_aa: CASSLMTGGLETQYF
v_call: TRBV7-6
d_call: TRBD2
clone_size: -
j_call: TRBJ2-5

cdr3_nt: TGTGCCACCAGTGACGCCGCCAGACTCGGGGAGACCCAGTACTTC
cdr3_aa: CATSDAARLGETQYF
v_call: TRBV24-1
d_call: -
clone_size: -
j_call: TRBJ2-5

cdr3_nt: TGCGCCAGCAGCCCCCACGTCGGACACTACGAGCAATACTTC
cdr3_aa: CASSPHVGHYEQYF
v_call: TRBV5-1
d_call: -
clone_size: few
j_call: TRBJ2-7

cdr3_nt: TGTGCCAGCACCTGGACAGGGAGCCACGAGCAGTACTTC
cdr3_aa: CASTWTGSHEQYF
v_call: TRBV7-9
d_call: TRBD1
clone_size: -
j_call: TRBJ2-7

cdr3_nt: TGCGCCAGCAGCCAAGAGCGGGGCGGGAGCACAGATACGCAGTATTTT
cdr3_aa: CASSQERGGSTDTQYF
v_call: TRBV4-3
d_call: -
clone_size: -
j_call: TRBJ2-3

cdr3_nt: TGCGCCAGCAGCCAAGGGACCCAGATGGGCAATGAGCAGTTCTTC
cdr3_aa: CASSQGTQMGNEQFF
v_call: TRBV4-1
d_call: -
clone_size: many
j_call: TRBJ2-1

cdr3_nt: TGTGCCAGCAGCCGACATAACACCGGGGAGCTGTTTTTT
cdr3_aa: CASSRHNTGELFF
v_call: TRBV5-5
d_call: -
clone_size: many
j_call: TRBJ2-2

cdr3_nt: TGTGCCAGCAGCGACGGACAGGGTATGAACACTGAAGCTTTCTTT
cdr3_aa: CASSDGQGMNTEAFF
v_call: TRBV5-4
d_call: TRBD1
clone_size: -
j_call: TRBJ1-1

cdr3_nt: TGTGCCAGCATCCTTAGGGGTTCCGATGAGCAGTTCTTC
cdr3_aa: CASILRGSDEQFF
v_call: TRBV12-3/TRBV12-4
d_call: -
clone_size: many
j_call: TRBJ2-1

cdr3_nt: TGTGCCAGCAGCTCTTTTGGAGGAAGGGGCAAAAACATTCAGTACTTC
cdr3_aa: CASSSFGGRGKNIQYF
v_call: TRBV7-9
d_call: -
clone_size: few
j_call: TRBJ2-4

cdr3_nt: TGTGCCATCAGGAATCTACAGGGGGGCGAGCAGTTCTTC
cdr3_aa: CAIRNLQGGEQFF
v_call: TRBV10-3
d_call: TRBD1
clone_size: many
j_call: TRBJ2-1

cdr3_nt: TGTGCCAGCAGGACCAGGGGGATGGATGGCTACACCTTC
cdr3_aa: CASRTRGMDGYTF
v_call: TRBV3-1
d_call: TRBD1
clone_size: few
j_call: TRBJ1-2

cdr3_nt: TGTGCCAGCTCCCCTTCGGGCGGACCGAACACCGGGGAGCTGTTTTTT
cdr3_aa: CASSPSGGPNTGELFF
v_call: TRBV2
d_call: -
clone_size: few
j_call: TRBJ2-2

cdr3_nt: TGTGCCGCGCGGGCTCAGAACACCGGGGAGCTGTTTTTT
cdr3_aa: CAARAQNTGELFF
v_call: TRBV28
d_call: -
clone_size: -
j_call: TRBJ2-2

cdr3_nt: TGTGCCAGCAGCTTTATGTTCAACGAGCAGTACTTC
cdr3_aa: CASSFMFNEQYF
v_call: TRBV7-9
d_call: -
clone_size: -
j_call: TRBJ2-7

cdr3_nt: TGTGCCATCATGACTGGACAGGGCTACAATGAGCAGTTCTTC
cdr3_aa: CAIMTGQGYNEQFF
v_call: TRBV10-3
d_call: TRBD1
clone_size: many
j_call: TRBJ2-1

cdr3_nt: TGCAGTGCGAGCGGTGCCGACGTAGTGGACACCCAGTACTTC
cdr3_aa: CSASGADVVDTQYF
v_call: TRBV20-1
d_call: -
clone_size: -
j_call: TRBJ2-5

cdr3_nt: TGTGCCAGCAGCTTATCGGCCGCAGGGGCATTATACGAGCAGTACTTC
cdr3_aa: CASSLSAAGALYEQYF
v_call: TRBV5-5
d_call: -
clone_size: many
j_call: TRBJ2-7